Sequencing of this TCR beta chain was carried out in a study of T-cell reconstitution after alpha-beta-depleted transplantation in children. TCRbeta library construction was performed incorporating unique molecular identifiers. TCRdb itself ran the PCR reads through MiXCR, one entry per CDR3 protein. The table records some 400,000 distinct CDR3 sequences, roughly 20% of them present only once. The table lists this clonotype with a few counts. CDR3 length equals 14 residues. Per germline, CDR1 GTSNPN and CDR2 SVGIG (reference sequence). V lost 1 base, J lost 3 bases, and 12 bases lay in between. The receptor was isolated from a human donor who donated a stem cell graft to a child with acute myeloid leukemia. The chain uses TRBV30 and TRBJ2-5, with D uncertain. The starting material was PBMCs from the stem cell graft donor, obtained from the stem cell graft. The CDR3 region is CAWSGTVYEETQYF. The CDR3 DNA sequence: TGTGCCTGGAGTGGGACCGTATATGAAGAGACCCAGTACTTC. Drawing the rest from reference TRBV30 and TRBJ2-5, the complete variable domain is SQTIHQWPATLVQPVGSPLSLECTVEGTSNPNLYWYRQAAGRGLQLLFYSVGIGQISSEVPQNLSASRPQDRQFILSSKKLLLSDSGFYLCAWSGTVYEETQYFGPGTRLLVL.